This T cell receptor (beta chain) originates from a study of response to subunit inactivated influenza vaccine. The study, taken as a whole, reports: The authors put forward the suggestion that each seasonal influenza vaccination may bring in only a limited number of new T cells.

TCRdb itself ran the RT-PCR reads through MiXCR, one entry per CDR3 protein. The profile shows 200,000 to 300,000 distinct CDR3 sequences, 10% to 15% of them singletons. Concerning this clonotype: Its specificity is unknown.

Sequenced here: non-naive T cells sorted from PBMCs, sampled around two weeks before vaccination. The clonotype was recovered from a man aged 50-60 years who received an inactivated influenza vaccine.

For the CDR3, the DNA is TGTGCCAGCAGTTTATCCGGCTATTGGGTCTACGAGCAGTACTTC. Protein: CASSLSGYWVYEQYF. The chain carries TRBV27 and TRBJ2-7; D remains unclear. The CDR3 extends over 15 amino acids. The germline V and J ends were trimmed by 0 bases and 3 bases, with 12 bases remaining between them. CDR1 MNHEY and CDR2 SMNVEV come from the germline V gene (reference sequence).